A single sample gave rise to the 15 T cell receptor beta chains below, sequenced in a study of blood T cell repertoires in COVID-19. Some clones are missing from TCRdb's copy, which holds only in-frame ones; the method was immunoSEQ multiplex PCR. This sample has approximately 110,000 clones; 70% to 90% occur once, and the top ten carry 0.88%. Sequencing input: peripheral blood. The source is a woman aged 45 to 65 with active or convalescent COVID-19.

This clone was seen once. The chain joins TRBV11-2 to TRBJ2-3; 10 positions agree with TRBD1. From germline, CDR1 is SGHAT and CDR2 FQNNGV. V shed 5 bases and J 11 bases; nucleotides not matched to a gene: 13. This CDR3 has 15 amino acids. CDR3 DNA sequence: TGTGCCAGCAGCCAATCCGGGACAGGGGTCCGGGGGCAGTATTTT. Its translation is CASSQSGTGVRGQYF.

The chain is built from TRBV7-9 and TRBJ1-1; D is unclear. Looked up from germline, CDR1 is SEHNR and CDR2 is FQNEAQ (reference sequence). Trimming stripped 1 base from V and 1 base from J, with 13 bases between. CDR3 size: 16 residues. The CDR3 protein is CASSLGLSTANTEAFF. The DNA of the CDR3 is TGTGCCAGCAGCTTAGGGCTTTCCACAGCGAACACTGAAGCTTTCTTT.

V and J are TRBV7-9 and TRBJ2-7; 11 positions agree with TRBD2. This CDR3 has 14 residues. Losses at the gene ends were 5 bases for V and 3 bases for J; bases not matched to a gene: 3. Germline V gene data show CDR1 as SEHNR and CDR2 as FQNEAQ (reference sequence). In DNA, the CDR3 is TGTGCCAGCAGCCCACTAGCGGGAGTCTACGAGCAGTACTTC. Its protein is CASSPLAGVYEQYF.

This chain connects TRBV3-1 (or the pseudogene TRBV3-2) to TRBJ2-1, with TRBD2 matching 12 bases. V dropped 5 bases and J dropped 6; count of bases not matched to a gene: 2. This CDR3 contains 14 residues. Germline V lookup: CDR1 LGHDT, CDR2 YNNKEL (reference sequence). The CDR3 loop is CASSSSGRVNEQFF. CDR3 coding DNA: TGTGCCAGCAGCTCTAGCGGGAGGGTCAATGAGCAGTTCTTC.

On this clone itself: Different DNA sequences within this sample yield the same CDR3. The CDR3 loop is CASSLDRGNQPQHF. CDR3 nucleotides: TGTGCCAGCAGCTTAGACAGGGGGAATCAGCCCCAGCATTTT. The gene calls are TRBV7-2 and TRBJ1-5; TRBD1 matches 8 bases. The CDR3 spans 14 residues. Looked up from germline, CDR1 is SGHTA and CDR2 is FQGNSA. Unmatched junction bases numbered 0, after V lost 1 base and J lost 4 bases. Full variable domain (remainder filled in from reference TRBV7-2 and TRBJ1-5): GAGVSQSPSNKVTEKGKDVELRCDPISGHTALYWYRQSLGQGLEFLIYFQGNSAPDKSGLPSDRFSAERTGGSVSTLTIQRTQQEDSAVYLCASSLDRGNQPQHFGDGTRLSIL.

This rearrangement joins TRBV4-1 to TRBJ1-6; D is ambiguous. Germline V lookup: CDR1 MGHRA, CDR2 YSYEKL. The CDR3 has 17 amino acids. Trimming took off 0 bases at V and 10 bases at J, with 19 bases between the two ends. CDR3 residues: CASSQEPGEDLGSPLHF. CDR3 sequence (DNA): TGCGCCAGCAGCCAAGAGCCCGGGGAAGATCTTGGGTCACCCCTCCACTTT.

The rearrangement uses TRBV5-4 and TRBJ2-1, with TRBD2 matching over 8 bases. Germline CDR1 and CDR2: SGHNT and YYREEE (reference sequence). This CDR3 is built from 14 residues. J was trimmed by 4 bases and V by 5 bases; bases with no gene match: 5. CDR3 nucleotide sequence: TGTGCCAGCAGTCCTAAGCGGGAGTACAATGAGCAGTTCTTC. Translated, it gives CASSPKREYNEQFF.

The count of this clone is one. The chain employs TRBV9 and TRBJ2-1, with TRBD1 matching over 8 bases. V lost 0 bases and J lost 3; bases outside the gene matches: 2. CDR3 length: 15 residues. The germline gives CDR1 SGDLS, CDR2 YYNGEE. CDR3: CASSVAGQVYNEQFF. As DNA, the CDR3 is TGTGCCAGCAGCGTAGCGGGACAGGTCTACAATGAGCAGTTCTTC.

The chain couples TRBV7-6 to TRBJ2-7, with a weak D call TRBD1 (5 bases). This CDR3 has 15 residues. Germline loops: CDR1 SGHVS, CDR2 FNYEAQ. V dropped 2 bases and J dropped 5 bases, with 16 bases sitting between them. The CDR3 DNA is TGTGCCAGCAGCTTATCTGGACACTTGGGCCACGAGCAGTACTTC. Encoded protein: CASSLSGHLGHEQYF. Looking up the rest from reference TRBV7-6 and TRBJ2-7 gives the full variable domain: GAGVSQSPRYKVTKRGQDVALRCDPISGHVSLYWYRQALGQGPEFLTYFNYEAQQDKSGLPNDRFSAERPEGSISTLTIQRTEQRDSAMYRCASSLSGHLGHEQYFGPGTRLTVT.

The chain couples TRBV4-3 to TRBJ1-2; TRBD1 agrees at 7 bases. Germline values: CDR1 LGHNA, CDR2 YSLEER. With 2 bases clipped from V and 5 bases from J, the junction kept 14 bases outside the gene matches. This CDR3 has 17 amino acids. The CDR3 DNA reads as TGCGCCAGCAGCCAACTTAAACCGGGACAGTCAACTTATGGCTACACCTTC. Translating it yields CASSQLKPGQSTYGYTF.

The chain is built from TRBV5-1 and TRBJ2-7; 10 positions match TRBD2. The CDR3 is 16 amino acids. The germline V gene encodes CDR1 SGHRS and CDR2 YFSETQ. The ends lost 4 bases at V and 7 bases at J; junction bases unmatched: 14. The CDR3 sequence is CASSPYSAAGGEEQYF. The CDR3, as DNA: TGCGCCAGCAGCCCCTATTCTGCAGCGGGAGGGGAGGAGCAGTACTTC.

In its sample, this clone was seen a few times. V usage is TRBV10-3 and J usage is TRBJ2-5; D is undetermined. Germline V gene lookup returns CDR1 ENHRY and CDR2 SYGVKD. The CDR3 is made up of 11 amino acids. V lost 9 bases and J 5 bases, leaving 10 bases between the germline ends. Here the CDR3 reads CAISTGETQYF. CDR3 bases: TGTGCCATTTCGACTGGGGAGACCCAGTACTTC.

The CDR3, as DNA: TGCGCCAGCAGTTTATCGACAGGCCCCAGAGGGTATGGCTACACCTTC. Residues: CASSLSTGPRGYGYTF. V gene TRBV5-1 combines with J gene TRBJ1-2, with D tentatively TRBD1 (6 bases). Deletions cut 5 bases from V and 5 bases from J, with 22 bases between. In germline, CDR1 is SGHRS, CDR2 YFSETQ. The CDR3 has 16 amino acids.

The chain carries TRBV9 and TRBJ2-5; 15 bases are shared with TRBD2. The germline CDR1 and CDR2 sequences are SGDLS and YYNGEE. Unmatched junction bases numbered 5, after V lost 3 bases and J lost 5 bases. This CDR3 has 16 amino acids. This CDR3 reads CASSAGLAGGGETQYF. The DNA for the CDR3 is TGTGCCAGCAGCGCGGGACTAGCGGGAGGCGGGGAGACCCAGTACTTC.

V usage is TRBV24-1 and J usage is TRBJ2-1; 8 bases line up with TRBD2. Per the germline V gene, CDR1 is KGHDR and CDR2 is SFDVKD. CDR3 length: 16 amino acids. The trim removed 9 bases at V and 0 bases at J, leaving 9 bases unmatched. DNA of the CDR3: TGTGCCACCGCTTCCGGGAGGGCGAGCTCCTACAATGAGCAGTTCTTC. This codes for CATASGRASSYNEQFF.